This paragraph reports one TCR beta chain. The sample is drawn from a study of blood T cell repertoires in COVID-19. Study context: There were acute and convalescent COVID-19 samples, and they came from the United States, Italy and Spain. The analysed material was cDNA or gDNA that came from T cells, B-cell-depleted T cells, or PBMCs.

The CDR3 spans 15 residues. V shed 0 bases and J shed 3 bases, with 9 bases lying between them. Germline V gives CDR1 SGHVS, CDR2 FQNEAQ. How the authors handled the data: Using reference gene primer amplification, nucleated cell counts were estimated. Some clones are missing from TCRdb's copy, which holds only in-frame ones; the method was immunoSEQ multiplex PCR. The D gene and trimming were derived from the DNA, and the V and J assignments and clone size from that table. The profile shows roughly 150,000 clones, 65% to 90% of them singletons. Sequenced material: peripheral blood. The chain employs TRBV7-8 and TRBJ1-5; D ambiguous. The TCR sequence derives from a man aged 45-65 years with acute or convalescent COVID-19. The CDR3 sequence: CASSLAYGPNQPQHF. CDR3 nucleotides: TGTGCCAGCAGCTTAGCGTATGGGCCCAATCAGCCCCAGCATTTT.